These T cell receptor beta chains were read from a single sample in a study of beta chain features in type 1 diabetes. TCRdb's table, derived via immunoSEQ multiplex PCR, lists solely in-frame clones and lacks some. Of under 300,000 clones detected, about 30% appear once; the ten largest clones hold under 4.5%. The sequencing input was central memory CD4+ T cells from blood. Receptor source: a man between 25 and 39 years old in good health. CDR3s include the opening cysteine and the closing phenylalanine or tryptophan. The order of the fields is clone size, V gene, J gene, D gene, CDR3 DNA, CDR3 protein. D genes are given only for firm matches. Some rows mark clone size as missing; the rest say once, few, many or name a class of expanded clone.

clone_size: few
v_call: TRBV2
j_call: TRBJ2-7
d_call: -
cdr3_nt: TGTGCCAGCAGTGGAATGGGGATCTACGAGCAGTACTTC
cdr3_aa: CASSGMGIYEQYF

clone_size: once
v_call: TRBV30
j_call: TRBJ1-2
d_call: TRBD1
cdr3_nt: TGTGCCTGGACTTTAGGGGGCCGTGGCTACACCTTC
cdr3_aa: CAWTLGGRGYTF

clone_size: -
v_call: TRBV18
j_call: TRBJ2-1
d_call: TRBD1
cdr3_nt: TGTGCCAGCTCACCCGGACAGGGGGCTGTCAATGAGCAGTTCTTC
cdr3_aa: CASSPGQGAVNEQFF

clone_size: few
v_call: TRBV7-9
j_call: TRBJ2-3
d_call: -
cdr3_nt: TGTGCCAGCAGCCCCCCTTGGCTAGCGTACGCAGATACGCAGTATTTT
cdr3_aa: CASSPPWLAYADTQYF

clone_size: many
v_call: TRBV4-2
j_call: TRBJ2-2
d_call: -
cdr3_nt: TGTGCCAGCAGCCTTTTTTGGGAAAACACCGGGGAGCTGTTTTTT
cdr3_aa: CASSLFWENTGELFF

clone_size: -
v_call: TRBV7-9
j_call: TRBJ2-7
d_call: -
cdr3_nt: TGTGCCAGCAGCTCGACGGCCTCTATGTCAGAGCAGTACTTC
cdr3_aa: CASSSTASMSEQYF

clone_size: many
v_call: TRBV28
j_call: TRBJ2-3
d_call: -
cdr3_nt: TGTGCCAGCAGGGCCTACACAGATACGCAGTATTTT
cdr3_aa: CASRAYTDTQYF

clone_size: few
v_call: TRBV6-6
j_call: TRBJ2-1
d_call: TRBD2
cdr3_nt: TGTGCCACCGAACGACTAGCGGGAGTATCGGGGAATGAGCAGTTCTTC
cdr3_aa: CATERLAGVSGNEQFF

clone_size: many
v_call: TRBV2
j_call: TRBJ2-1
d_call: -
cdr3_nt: TGTGCCAGCAGTGATAGGTCGGGTCGGAATGAGCAGTTCTTC
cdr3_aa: CASSDRSGRNEQFF

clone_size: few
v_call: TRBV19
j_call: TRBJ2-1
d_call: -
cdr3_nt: TGTGCCAGTAGCAGGGCTAGGCAGAGATCCCAGAGTGAGCAGTTCTTC
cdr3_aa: CASSRARQRSQSEQFF

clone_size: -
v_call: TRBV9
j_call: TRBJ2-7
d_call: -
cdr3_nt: TGTGCCAGCAGCGTAGGCCCGAAGTTCTCCTACGAGCAGTACTTC
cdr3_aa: CASSVGPKFSYEQYF

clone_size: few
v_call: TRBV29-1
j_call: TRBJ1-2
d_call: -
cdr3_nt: TGCAGCGTTGATCTGGGTGGCTACACCTTC
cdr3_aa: CSVDLGGYTF

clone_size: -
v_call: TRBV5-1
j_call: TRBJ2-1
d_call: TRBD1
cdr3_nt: TGCGCCAGCAGCTCCCGACAGGGGGCAGGAAATGAGCAGTTCTTC
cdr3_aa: CASSSRQGAGNEQFF

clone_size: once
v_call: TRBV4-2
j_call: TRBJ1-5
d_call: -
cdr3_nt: TGTGCCAGCAGCCTCGACCGGGGGTCGGGTCAGCCCCAGCATTTT
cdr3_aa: CASSLDRGSGQPQHF

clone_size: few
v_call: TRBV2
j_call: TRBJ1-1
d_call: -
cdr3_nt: TGTGCCAGCAGTGCCGATTCAAACACTGAAGCTTTCTTT
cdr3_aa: CASSADSNTEAFF

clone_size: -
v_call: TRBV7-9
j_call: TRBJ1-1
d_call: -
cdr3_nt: TGTGCCAGCACCCCGGACTGGGTTGACACTGAAGCTTTCTTT
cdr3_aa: CASTPDWVDTEAFF

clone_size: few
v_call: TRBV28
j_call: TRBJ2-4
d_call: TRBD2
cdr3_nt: TGTGCCAGCAGTTTGTCACTAGCGGGCACTAACATTCAGTACTTC
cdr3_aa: CASSLSLAGTNIQYF

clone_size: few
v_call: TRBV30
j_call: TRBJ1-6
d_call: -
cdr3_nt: TGTGCCTGGAGATCTCAGGGCTCACCCCTCCACTTT
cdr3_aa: CAWRSQGSPLHF

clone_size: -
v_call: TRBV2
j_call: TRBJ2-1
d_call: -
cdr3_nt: TGTGCCAGCAGGGACTGGGGTAGCGGCTCCTACAATGAGCAGTTCTTC
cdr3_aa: CASRDWGSGSYNEQFF

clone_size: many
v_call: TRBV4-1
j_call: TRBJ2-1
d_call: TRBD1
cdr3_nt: TGCGCCAGCAGCCCCGGGACAGCGTCCTACAATGAGCAGTTCTTC
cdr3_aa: CASSPGTASYNEQFF

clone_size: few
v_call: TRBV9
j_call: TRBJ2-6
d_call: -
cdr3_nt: TGTGCCAGCAGCGGAGTCGTCTCTGGGGCCAACGTCCTGACTTTC
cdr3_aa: CASSGVVSGANVLTF

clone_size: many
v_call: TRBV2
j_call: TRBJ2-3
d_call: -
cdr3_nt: TGTGCCAGCAGTGATCGGAGCGGCACAGATACGCAGTATTTT
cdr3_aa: CASSDRSGTDTQYF

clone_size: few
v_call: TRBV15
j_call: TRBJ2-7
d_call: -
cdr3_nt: TGTGCCACCAGCAGAGGCCAGACAGGATGGGACGAGCAGTACTTC
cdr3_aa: CATSRGQTGWDEQYF

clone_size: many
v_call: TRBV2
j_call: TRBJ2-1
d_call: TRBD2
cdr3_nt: TGTGCCAGCAGCGGGGGGGCCTATGAGCAGTTCTTC
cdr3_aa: CASSGGAYEQFF

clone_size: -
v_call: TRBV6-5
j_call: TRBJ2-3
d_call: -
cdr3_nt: TGTGCCAGCACAGACAGGACAGATACGCAGTATTTT
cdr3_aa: CASTDRTDTQYF

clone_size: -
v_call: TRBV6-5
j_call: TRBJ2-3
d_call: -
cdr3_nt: TGTGCCAGCAGCCGTTCCGTCGAGGCGGATACGCAGTATTTT
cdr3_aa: CASSRSVEADTQYF

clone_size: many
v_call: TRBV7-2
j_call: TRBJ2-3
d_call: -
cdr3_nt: TGTGCCAGCAGCCAATCTAGAGATACGCAGTATTTT
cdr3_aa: CASSQSRDTQYF

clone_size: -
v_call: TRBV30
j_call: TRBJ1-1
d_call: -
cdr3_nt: TGTGCCCGGACGGCCCTAAACACTGAAGCTTTCTTT
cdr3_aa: CARTALNTEAFF

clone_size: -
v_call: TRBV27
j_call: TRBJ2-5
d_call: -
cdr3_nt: TGTGCCAGCAGCCCCAACCAAGAGACCCAGTACTTC
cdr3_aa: CASSPNQETQYF

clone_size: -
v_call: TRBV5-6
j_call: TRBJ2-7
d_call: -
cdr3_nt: TGTGCCAGCAGCCCCGAGTATCGGACCTACGAGCAGTACTTC
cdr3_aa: CASSPEYRTYEQYF

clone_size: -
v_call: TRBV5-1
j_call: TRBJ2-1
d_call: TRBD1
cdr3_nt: TGCGCCAGCAGAAAAGGAAGTCAGGGGGCCCTGGAGCAGTTCTTC
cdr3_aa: CASRKGSQGALEQFF

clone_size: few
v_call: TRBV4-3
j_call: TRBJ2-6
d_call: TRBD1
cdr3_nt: TGCGCCAGCAGCCAAGCCGGACAGACAGGGCCTGGGGCCAACGTCCTGACTTTC
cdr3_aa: CASSQAGQTGPGANVLTF

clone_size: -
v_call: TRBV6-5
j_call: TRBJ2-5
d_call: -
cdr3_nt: TGTGCCAGCAGTCCTATAGCGGAGCAAGAGACCCAGTACTTC
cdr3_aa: CASSPIAEQETQYF

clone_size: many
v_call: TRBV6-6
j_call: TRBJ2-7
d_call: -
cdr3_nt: TGTGCCAGCAGTTACTCTACGGACTACGAGCAGTACTTC
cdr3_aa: CASSYSTDYEQYF

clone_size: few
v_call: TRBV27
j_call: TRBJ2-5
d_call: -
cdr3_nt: TGTGCCAGCAGTTTCGGCCATCAAGAGACCCAGTACTTC
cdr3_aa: CASSFGHQETQYF

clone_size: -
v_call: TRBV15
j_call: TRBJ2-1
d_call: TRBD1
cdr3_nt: TGTGCCACCAGAGAAGGACAGGGGATACTCAATGAGCAGTTCTTC
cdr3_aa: CATREGQGILNEQFF

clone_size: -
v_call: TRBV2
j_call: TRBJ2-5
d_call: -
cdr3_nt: TGTGCCAGCAGTGGTCAAGAGACCCAGTACTTC
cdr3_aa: CASSGQETQYF

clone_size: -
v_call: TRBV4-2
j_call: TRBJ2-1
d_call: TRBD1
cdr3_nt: TGTGCCAGCAGCCACCCCCCCGGGACAGGGTACCCCTCCTTGTTCTTC
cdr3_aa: CASSHPPGTGYPSLFF

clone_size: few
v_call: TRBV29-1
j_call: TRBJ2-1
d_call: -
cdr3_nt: TGCAGCGTGATAAAGGGTAATATGGATGAGCAGTTCTTC
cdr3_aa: CSVIKGNMDEQFF

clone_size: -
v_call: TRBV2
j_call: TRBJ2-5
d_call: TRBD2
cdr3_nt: TGTGCCAGCAGCGCAAGTAGCGGGGGGGCGGAGACCCAGTACTTC
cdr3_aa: CASSASSGGAETQYF

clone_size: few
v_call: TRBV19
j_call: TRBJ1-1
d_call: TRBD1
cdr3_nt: TGTGCCAGTAAGGACAGGAAAGCTTTCTTT
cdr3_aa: CASKDRKAFF

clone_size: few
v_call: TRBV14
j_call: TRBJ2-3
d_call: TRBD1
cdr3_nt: TGTGCCAGCAGCCCTCCAGGGGGACAGGGCACAGATACGCAGTATTTT
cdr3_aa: CASSPPGGQGTDTQYF

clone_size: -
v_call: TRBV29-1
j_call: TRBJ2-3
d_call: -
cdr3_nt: TGCAGCGCTCTGGGGGGAAGCACAGATACGCAGTATTTT
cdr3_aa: CSALGGSTDTQYF

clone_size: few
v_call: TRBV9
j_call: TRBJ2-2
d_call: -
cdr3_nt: TGTGCCAGCAGCGTAGTCTCGCGCACCGGGGAGCTGTTTTTT
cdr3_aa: CASSVVSRTGELFF

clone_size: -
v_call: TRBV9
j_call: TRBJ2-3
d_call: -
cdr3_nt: TGTGCCAGCAGCCCCCACGGTGGAACAGATACGCAGTATTTT
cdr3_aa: CASSPHGGTDTQYF

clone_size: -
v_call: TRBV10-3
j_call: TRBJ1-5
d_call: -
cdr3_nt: TGTGCCATCAGTGAGTCCGGAGGACCACAGCCCCAGCATTTT
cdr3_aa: CAISESGGPQPQHF

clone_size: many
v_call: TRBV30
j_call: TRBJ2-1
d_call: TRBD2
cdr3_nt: TGTGCCTGGAGTGTACACGAGCGGGATAATGAGCAGTTCTTC
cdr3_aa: CAWSVHERDNEQFF

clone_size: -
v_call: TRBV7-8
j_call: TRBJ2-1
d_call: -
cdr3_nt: TGTGCCAGCAGCTTAGGTAGTGGGAGCGACAATGAGCAGTTCTTC
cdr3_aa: CASSLGSGSDNEQFF

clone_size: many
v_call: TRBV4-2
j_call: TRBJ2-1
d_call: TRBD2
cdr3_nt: TGTGCCAGCAGCCAAGATCTAGCGGGTTCCTACAATGAGCAGTTCTTC
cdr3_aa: CASSQDLAGSYNEQFF

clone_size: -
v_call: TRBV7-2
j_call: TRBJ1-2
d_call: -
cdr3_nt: TGTGCCAGCGTAGAACAGTCGATATATGGCTACACCTTC
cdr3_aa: CASVEQSIYGYTF

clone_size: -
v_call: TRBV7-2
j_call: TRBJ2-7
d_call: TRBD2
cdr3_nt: TGTGCCAGCAGCTCTTCCGGGACTAGCTTCTCAGGGCAGTACTTC
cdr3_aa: CASSSSGTSFSGQYF

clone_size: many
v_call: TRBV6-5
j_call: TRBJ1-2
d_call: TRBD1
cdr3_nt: TGTGCCAGCAGGCGACAGGGGTTGGACGGCTACACCTTC
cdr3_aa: CASRRQGLDGYTF